The next 7 T cell receptor beta chains were all read from a single sample in a study of OX40 agonist ivuxolimab in advanced cancers. Repertoires were generated with immunoSEQ multiplex PCR, while TCRdb's copy carries only in-frame clones and drops some. The sample lists tens of thousands of clones, over 75% seen once, with 2.5% to 3.5% in the top ten. The material was CD4+ or CD8+ T cells sorted from blood, obtained in a trial of the OX40 agonist ivuxolimab. The receptors were gathered from an adult with an advanced solid tumor such as melanoma, head and neck, liver or kidney cancer.

The chain has TRBV29-1 and TRBJ2-7, with D possibly TRBD2 on 6 matching bases. Germline CDR1 is SQVTM and CDR2 is ANQGSEA. The CDR3 has 13 amino acids. V was shortened by 4 bases and J by 2 bases, with 12 bases between the two germline ends. This CDR3 is CSVVPASAYEQYF. CDR3 bases: TGCAGCGTTGTCCCCGCTAGCGCCTACGAGCAGTACTTC.

The chain carries TRBV18 and TRBJ2-3; 11 bases match TRBD2. With 2 bases clipped from V and 0 bases from J, the junction kept 1 base outside the gene matches. Per germline, CDR1 KGHSH and CDR2 LQKENI. The CDR3 runs to 16 residues. The CDR3 here is CASSPIAGGSTDTQYF. CDR3 bases: TGTGCCAGCTCACCAATAGCGGGAGGGAGCACAGATACGCAGTATTTT.

The chain combines TRBV10-3 with TRBJ2-1; 12 bases align to TRBD2. After removal of 10 bases from V and 0 bases from J, the junction contained 16 bases not matched to a gene. Germline values: CDR1 ENHRY, CDR2 SYGVKD. The CDR3 totals 19 residues. Written as DNA, the CDR3 is TGTGCCACCCGTCGTTTCGCTAGCGGGGGGGGTAGCTCCTACAATGAGCAGTTCTTC. It is translated as CATRRFASGGGSSYNEQFF.

This clone was recorded at least ten times. The rearrangement links TRBV6-5 to TRBJ2-7; perhaps TRBD2 as D (6 bases). The V end was cut by 0 bases, the J end by 2 bases, with 11 bases between. This CDR3 contains 15 residues. From germline, CDR1 is MNHEY and CDR2 SVGAGI. CDR3 DNA: TGTGCCAGCAGTTACTCCCTGGAGGGTACCTACGAGCAGTACTTC. Protein sequence: CASSYSLEGTYEQYF.

The rearrangement links TRBV11-3 to TRBJ2-7, with a weak D call TRBD1 (6 bases). Per germline, CDR1 SGHNT and CDR2 YENEEA. The CDR3 consists of 15 residues. Trimming took 1 base from V and 2 from J, leaving 12 bases between them. The CDR3 region is CASSLGGGAAYEQYF. The CDR3 DNA sequence: TGTGCCAGCAGCTTAGGAGGGGGAGCGGCCTACGAGCAGTACTTC.

CDR3 amino acids: CASSPLLAGQPGTEQFF. The DNA of the CDR3 is TGCGCCAGCAGCCCCTTACTAGCGGGACAACCGGGGACTGAGCAGTTCTTC. The chain links TRBV4-3 to TRBJ2-1; TRBD2 matches at 10 bases. Germline-derived CDR1 and CDR2 are LGHNA and YSLEER. This CDR3 has 17 residues. V gave up 4 bases and J gave up 9 bases; unmatched junction bases: 15.

V usage is TRBV6-6 and J usage is TRBJ2-7, with 11 bases identical to TRBD2. From germline, CDR1 is MNHNY and CDR2 SVGAGI (reference sequence). The junction had 5 bases not matched to a gene; V was cut back by 6 bases and J by 1 base. The CDR3 runs to 15 residues. The CDR3 coding sequence is TGTGCCAGCAGCCCTAGCGGGGGGCTTTCCTACGAGCAGTACTTC. Protein: CASSPSGGLSYEQYF.